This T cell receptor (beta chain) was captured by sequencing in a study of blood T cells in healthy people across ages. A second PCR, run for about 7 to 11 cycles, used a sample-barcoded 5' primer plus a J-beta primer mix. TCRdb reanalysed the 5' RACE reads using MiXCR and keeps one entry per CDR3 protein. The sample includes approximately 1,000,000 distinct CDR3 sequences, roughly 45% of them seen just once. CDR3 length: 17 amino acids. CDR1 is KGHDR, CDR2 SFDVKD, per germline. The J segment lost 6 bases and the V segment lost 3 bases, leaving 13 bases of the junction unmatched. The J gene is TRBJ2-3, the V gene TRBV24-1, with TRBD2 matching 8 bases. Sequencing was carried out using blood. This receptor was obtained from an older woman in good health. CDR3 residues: CATSDPGTAGGSDTQYF. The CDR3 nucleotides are TGTGCCACCAGTGATCCCGGGACGGCGGGAGGATCGGATACGCAGTATTTT.